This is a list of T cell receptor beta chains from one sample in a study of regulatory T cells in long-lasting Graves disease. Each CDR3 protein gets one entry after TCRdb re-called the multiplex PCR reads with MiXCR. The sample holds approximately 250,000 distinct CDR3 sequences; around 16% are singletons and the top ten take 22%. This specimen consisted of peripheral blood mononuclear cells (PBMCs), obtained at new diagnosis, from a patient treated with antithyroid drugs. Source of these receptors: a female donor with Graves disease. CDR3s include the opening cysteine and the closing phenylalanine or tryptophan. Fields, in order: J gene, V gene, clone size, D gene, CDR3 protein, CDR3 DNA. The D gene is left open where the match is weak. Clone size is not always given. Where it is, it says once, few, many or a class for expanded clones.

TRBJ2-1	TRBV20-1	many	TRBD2	CSAQVLADYNEQFF	TGCAGTGCGCAGGTCCTAGCGGACTACAATGAGCAGTTCTTC
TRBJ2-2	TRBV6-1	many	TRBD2	CASKYTASGSISGELFF	TGTGCCAGCAAATACACGGCCAGCGGGAGTATCTCCGGGGAGCTGTTTTTT
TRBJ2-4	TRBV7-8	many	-	CASSLAGRLAKNIQYF	TGTGCCAGCAGCTTGGCCGGACGATTAGCCAAAAACATTCAGTACTTC
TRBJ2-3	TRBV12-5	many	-	CASGLIRTDTQYF	TGTGCTAGTGGTTTGATCCGCACAGATACGCAGTATTTT
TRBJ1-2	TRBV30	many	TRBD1	CAWGRPGQGAYGYTF	TGTGCCTGGGGGAGACCGGGACAGGGGGCCTATGGCTACACCTTC
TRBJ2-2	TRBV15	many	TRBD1	CATSRRPGQGGGELFF	TGTGCCACCAGCAGACGGCCCGGACAGGGCGGCGGGGAGCTGTTTTTT
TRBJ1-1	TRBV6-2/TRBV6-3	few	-	CASSALSTGTEVFF	TGTGCCAGCAGTGCTCTTTCCACGGGGACTGAAGTTTTCTTT
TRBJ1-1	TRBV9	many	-	CASSVGAGAGLDTEAFF	TGTGCCAGCAGCGTAGGTGCAGGGGCGGGACTGGACACTGAAGCTTTCTTT
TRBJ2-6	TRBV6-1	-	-	CASSTGLPSPPGANVLTF	TGTGCCAGCAGTACAGGTCTCCCATCCCCCCCTGGGGCCAACGTCCTGACTTTC
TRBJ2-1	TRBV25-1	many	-	CASSDSSVNEQFF	TGTGCCAGCAGTGATTCAAGCGTGAATGAGCAGTTCTTC
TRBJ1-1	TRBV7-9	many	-	CASSPRMNTEAFF	TGTGCCAGCAGCCCACGGATGAACACTGAAGCTTTCTTT
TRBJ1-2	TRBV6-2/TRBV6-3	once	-	CASRDSNYGYTF	TGTGCCAGCAGGGACAGCAACTATGGCTACACCTTC
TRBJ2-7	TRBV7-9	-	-	CASSSEGASGGYEQYF	TGTGCCAGCAGCTCGGAGGGGGCTAGCGGAGGTTACGAGCAGTACTTC
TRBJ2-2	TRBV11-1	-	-	CASSSSTRRNTGELFF	TGTGCCAGCAGCTCTTCGACTAGAAGGAACACCGGGGAGCTGTTTTTT
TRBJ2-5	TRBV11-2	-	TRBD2	CASSRTGIAGGGETQYF	TGTGCCAGCAGCCGAACCGGAATAGCGGGAGGGGGCGAGACCCAGTACTTC
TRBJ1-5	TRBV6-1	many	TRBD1	CASSFLGQGGQPQHF	TGTGCCAGCAGTTTCCTCGGACAGGGAGGGCAGCCCCAGCATTTT
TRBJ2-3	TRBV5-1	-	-	CASNLQGTDTQYF	TGCGCCAGCAACTTACAGGGCACAGATACGCAGTATTTT
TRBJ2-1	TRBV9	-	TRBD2	CASSVEGTSGRALDEQFF	TGTGCCAGCAGCGTAGAGGGGACTAGCGGGAGGGCTCTGGATGAGCAGTTCTTC
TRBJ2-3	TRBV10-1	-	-	CASRDPGTDTQYF	TGCGCCAGCAGGGACCCGGGGACAGATACGCAGTATTTT
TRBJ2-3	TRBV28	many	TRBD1	CASSGGTGNTDTQYF	TGTGCCAGCTCGGGCGGGACAGGGAATACAGATACGCAGTATTTT